This T cell receptor (beta chain) comes out of a study of blood T cell repertoires in COVID-19. Study details: The analysed material was cDNA or gDNA that came from T cells, B-cell-depleted T cells, or PBMCs.

The CDR3 length is 13 residues. The germline V gene has CDR1 SQVTM and CDR2 ANQGSEA. Trimming removed 4 bases from V and 8 bases from J, with 15 bases in between. The authors' processing: Amplification of reference gene primers provided the estimated nucleated cell counts. Assay used: immunoSEQ multiplex PCR; TCRdb lists only in-frame clones, some missing. V and J calls and clone size are given by that table; D and trimming were obtained from the DNA. Of 55,000 to 80,000 clones listed, about 91% are singletons. This clonotype originated in a man over 45 with active COVID-19. The gene calls are TRBV29-1 and TRBJ2-1; D possibly corresponds to TRBD2 (5 bases). Sequenced input: peripheral blood. DNA of the CDR3: TGCAGCGTTGTCGGGGTAGGAGGCGATGAGCAGTTCTTC. Translation gives CSVVGVGGDEQFF.